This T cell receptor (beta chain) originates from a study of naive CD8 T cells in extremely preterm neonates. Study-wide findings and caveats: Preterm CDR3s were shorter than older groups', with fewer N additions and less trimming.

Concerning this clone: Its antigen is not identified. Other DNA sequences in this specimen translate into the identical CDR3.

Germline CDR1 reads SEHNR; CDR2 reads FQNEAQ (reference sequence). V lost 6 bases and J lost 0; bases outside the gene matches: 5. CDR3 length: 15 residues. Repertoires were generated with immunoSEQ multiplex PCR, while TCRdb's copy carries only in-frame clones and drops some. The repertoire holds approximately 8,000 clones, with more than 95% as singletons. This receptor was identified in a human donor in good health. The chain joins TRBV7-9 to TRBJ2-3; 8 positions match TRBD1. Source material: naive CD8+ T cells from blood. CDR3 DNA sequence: TGTGCCAGCAGACCCCAGGGGGCGAGCACAGATACGCAGTATTTT. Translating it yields CASRPQGASTDTQYF.